The T cell receptor beta chain described here comes from a study of cytotoxic CD8 clonotypes in ibrutinib-treated CLL. Using immunoSEQ multiplex PCR, the repertoire was profiled, and TCRdb retains in-frame clones only, with some absent. This table has 250,000 to 350,000 clones, around 77% appearing once. CDR1 MDHEN and CDR2 SYDVKM come from the germline V gene. The CDR3 is 15 amino acids. V lost 2 bases and J 4 bases, leaving 14 bases between the germline ends. The chain uses TRBV28 and TRBJ1-2; D possibly corresponds to TRBD1 (6 bases). This receptor was obtained from a human donor with chronic lymphocytic leukemia. The sample was PBMCs, taken at disease progression, from a patient treated with ibrutinib. The DNA for the CDR3 is TGTGCCAGCAGTTTAACGGGGGGCGTGGGCTATGGCTACACCTTC. Encoded protein: CASSLTGGVGYGYTF.